This TCR beta chain is drawn from a study of response to subunit inactivated influenza vaccine. MiXCR, applied by TCRdb to the RT-PCR reads, yields one record per CDR3 protein. The sample carries roughly 700,000 distinct CDR3 sequences, approximately 15% recorded once. V dropped 5 bases and J dropped 5 bases, with 14 bases sitting between them. This CDR3 spans 14 amino acids. Germline-derived CDR1 and CDR2 are SGHTA and FQGNSA. The sequences come from PBMCs from blood, collected roughly 15 days before vaccination. V gene TRBV7-2 combines with J gene TRBJ2-3; D possibly corresponds to TRBD2 (5 bases). The sequence was collected from a man aged 50 to 60 who received an inactivated influenza vaccine. The CDR3, as DNA: TGTGCCAGCAGCCCCGCCAGAGGGTTAGATACGCAGTATTTT. Translation: CASSPARGLDTQYF.